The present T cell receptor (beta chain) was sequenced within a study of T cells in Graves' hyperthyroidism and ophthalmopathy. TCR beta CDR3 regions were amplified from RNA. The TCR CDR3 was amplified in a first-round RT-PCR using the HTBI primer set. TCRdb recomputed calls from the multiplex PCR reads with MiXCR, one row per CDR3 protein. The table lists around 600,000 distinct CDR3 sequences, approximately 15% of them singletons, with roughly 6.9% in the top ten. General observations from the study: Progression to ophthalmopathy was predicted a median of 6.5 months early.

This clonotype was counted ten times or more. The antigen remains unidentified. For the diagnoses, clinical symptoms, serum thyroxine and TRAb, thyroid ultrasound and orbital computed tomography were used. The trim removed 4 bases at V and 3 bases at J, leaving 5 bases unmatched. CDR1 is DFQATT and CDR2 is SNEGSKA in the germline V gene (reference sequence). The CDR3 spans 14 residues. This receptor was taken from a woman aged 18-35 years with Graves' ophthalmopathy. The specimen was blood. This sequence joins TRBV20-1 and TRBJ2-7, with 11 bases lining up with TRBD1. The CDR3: CSATRDRGDYEQYF. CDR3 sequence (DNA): TGCAGTGCTACCAGGGACAGGGGGGACTACGAGCAGTACTTC.